This TCR beta chain was captured in a study of shared clonotypes between healthy human individuals. As for the study in general: Donors, aged 18 to 49, were a couple of women and a few men. The study, taken as a whole, reports: The sole specimen, blood, was sampled, and tissue repertoires likely differ.

With respect to this clone: No antigen is known for it.

Across several immunoSEQ plates, the genomic DNA of each subset was split evenly. As originally analysed: Owing to the provision of junction-only sequences devoid of quality scores by immunoSEQ, filtering differed. Only in-frame clones appear in the TCRdb table, and some are missing; sequencing was by immunoSEQ multiplex PCR. V, J and clone size derive from that table, while D and trimming were established from the DNA sequence. In the table there are 500,000 to 550,000 clones, 95% to 96% of which are singletons. V lost 2 bases to trimming and J lost 5 bases, with 12 bases between them. Germline loops: CDR1 KGHSH, CDR2 LQKENI. The CDR3 has 14 amino acids.

The J gene is TRBJ2-5, the V gene TRBV18; perhaps TRBD2 as D (5 bases). The TCR was taken from a young woman in good health. The sample comprised naive CD4+ T cells sorted from blood. As to subset: CD45RA+ positively selected. CDR3 bases: TGTGCCAGCTCACCATTGGTCGGGGTTGAGACCCAGTACTTC. Translation gives CASSPLVGVETQYF.